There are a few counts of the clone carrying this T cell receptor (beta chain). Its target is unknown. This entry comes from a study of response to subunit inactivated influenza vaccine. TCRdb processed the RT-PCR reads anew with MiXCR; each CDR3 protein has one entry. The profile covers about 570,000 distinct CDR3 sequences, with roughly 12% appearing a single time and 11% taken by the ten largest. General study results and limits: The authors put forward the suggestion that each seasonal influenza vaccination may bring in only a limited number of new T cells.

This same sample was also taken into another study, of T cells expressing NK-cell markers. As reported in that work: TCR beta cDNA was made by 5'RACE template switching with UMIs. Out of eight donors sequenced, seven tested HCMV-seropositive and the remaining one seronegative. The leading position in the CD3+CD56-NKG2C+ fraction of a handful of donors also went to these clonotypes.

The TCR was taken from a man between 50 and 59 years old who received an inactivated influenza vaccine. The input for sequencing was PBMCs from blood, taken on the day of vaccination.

Here the CDR3 DNA reads TGCAGTGCTAGGAGGGGGACGGGGGGAAGCAATCAGCCCCAGCATTTT. This sequence encodes CSARRGTGGSNQPQHF. The chain employs TRBV20-1 and TRBJ1-5; perhaps TRBD1 as D (6 bases). The CDR3 spans 16 residues. Germline assignment: CDR1 DFQATT and CDR2 SNEGSKA (reference sequence). Trimming removed 3 bases at V and 1 base at J, with 16 bases between.